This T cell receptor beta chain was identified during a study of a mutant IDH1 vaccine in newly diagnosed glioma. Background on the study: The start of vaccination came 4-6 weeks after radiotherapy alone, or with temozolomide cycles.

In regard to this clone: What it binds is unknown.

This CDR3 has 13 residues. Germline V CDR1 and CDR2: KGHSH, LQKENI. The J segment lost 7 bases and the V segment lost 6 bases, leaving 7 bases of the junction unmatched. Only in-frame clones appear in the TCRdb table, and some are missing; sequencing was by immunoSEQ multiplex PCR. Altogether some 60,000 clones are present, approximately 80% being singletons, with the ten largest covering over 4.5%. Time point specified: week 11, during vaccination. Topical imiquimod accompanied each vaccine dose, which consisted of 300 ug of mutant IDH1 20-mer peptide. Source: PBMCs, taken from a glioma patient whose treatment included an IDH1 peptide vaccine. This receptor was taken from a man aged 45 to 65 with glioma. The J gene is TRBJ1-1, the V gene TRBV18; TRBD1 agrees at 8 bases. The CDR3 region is CASSPGQDGEAFF. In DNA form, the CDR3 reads TGTGCCAGCTCCCCGGGACAGGACGGTGAAGCTTTCTTT. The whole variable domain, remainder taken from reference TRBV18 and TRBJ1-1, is NAGVMQNPRHLVRRRGQEARLRCSPMKGHSHVYWYRQLPEEGLKFMVYLQKENIIDESGMPKERFSAEFPKEGPSILRIQQVVRGDSAAYFCASSPGQDGEAFFGQGTRLTVV.